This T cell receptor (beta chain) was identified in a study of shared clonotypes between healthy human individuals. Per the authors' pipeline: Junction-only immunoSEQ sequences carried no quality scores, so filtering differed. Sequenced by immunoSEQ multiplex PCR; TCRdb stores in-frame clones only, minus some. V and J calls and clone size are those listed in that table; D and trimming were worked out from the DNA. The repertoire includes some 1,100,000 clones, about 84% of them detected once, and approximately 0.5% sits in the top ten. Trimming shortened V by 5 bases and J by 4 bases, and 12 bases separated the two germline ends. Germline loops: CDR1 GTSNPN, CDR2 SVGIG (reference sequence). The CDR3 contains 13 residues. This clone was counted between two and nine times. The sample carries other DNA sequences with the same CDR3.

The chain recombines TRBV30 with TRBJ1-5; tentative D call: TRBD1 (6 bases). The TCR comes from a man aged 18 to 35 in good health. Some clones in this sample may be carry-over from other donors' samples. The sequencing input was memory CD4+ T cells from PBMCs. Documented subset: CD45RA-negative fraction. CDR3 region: CAWGTGRNQPQHF. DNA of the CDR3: TGTGCCTGGGGCACAGGGAGGAATCAGCCCCAGCATTTT.